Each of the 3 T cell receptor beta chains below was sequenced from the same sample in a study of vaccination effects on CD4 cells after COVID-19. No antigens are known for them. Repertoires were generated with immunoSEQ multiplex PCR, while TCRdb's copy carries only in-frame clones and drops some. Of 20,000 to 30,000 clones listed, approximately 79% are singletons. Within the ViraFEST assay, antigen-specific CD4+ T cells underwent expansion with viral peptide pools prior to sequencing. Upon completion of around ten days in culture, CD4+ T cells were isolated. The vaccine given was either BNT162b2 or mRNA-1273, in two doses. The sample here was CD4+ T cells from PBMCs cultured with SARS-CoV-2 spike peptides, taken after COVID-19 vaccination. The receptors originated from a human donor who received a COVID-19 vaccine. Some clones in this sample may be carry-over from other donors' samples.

The CDR3 coding sequence is TGTGCCAGCAGTTATGACCCCTCAACTAATGAAAAACTGTTTTTT. Translation: CASSYDPSTNEKLFF. The chain couples TRBV6-5 to TRBJ1-4; D gene unclear. The CDR3 loop spans 15 amino acids. Germline values: CDR1 MNHEY, CDR2 SVGAGI. V lost 3 bases to trimming and J lost 0 bases, with 8 bases between them.

The CDR3 here is CASSLPGPKGTDTQYF. CDR3 DNA sequence: TGTGCCAGCAGCTTGCCGGGACCTAAGGGCACAGATACGCAGTATTTT. The chain couples TRBV7-2 to TRBJ2-3; the D call may be TRBD1 or TRBD2 (5 bases each). This CDR3 spans 16 amino acids. Germline CDR1 is SGHTA and CDR2 is FQGNSA. V dropped 3 bases and J dropped 1 base, with 14 bases sitting between them.

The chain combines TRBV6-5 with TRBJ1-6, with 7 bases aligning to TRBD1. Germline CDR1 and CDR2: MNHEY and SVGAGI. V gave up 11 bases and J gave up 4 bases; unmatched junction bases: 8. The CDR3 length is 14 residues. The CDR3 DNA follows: TGTGCCGGAGGCGGGACAGCTTATAATTCACCCCTCCACTTT. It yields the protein CAGGGTAYNSPLHF.